The present TCR beta chain was sequenced within a study of blood T cell repertoires in COVID-19. Study in general: Sample material is recorded as cDNA or gDNA derived from T cells, B-cell-depleted T cells, or PBMCs.

Study processing details: Amplifying reference gene primers gave estimates of nucleated cell counts. Repertoires were generated with immunoSEQ multiplex PCR, while TCRdb's copy carries only in-frame clones and drops some. The V and J calls and clone size come from that table; D and trimming were worked out from the DNA. The table shows around 300,000 clones, with around nine tenths occurring only once. CDR1 and CDR2 from the germline V gene are MNHEY and SVGAGI. V dropped 0 bases and J dropped 5 bases, with 7 bases sitting between them. The CDR3 covers 13 residues. The chain recombines TRBV6-5 with TRBJ1-2, with a possible D match to TRBD1 (5 bases). This sequence was found in a woman aged 40-49 years who had recovered from COVID-19. Material: peripheral blood. Written as DNA, the CDR3 is TGTGCCAGCAGTTACTCCGGGGGGTATGGCTACACCTTC. It translates to CASSYSGGYGYTF.